This entry concerns a single T cell receptor (beta chain). The repertoire was sequenced with immunoSEQ multiplex PCR; TCRdb's copy has only in-frame clones and lacks some. This repertoire shows some 190,000 clones, around nine tenths found once; its top ten account for 5.5% to 7%. This sample stems from a study of blood T cell repertoires in COVID-19. Study information: Donors in the United States, Italy and Spain gave samples during acute or convalescent COVID-19.

This CDR3 comprises 13 residues. Trimming shortened V by 0 bases and J by 9 bases, and 10 bases separated the two germline ends. Germline lookup yields CDR1 SGHRS and CDR2 YFSETQ. The rearrangement uses TRBV5-1 and TRBJ2-1; TRBD2 might be the D (6 bases). The sequenced sample consisted of peripheral blood. The TCR was taken from a middle-aged woman who had recovered from COVID-19. In DNA form, the CDR3 reads TGCGCCAGCAGCTTGGACGGGAGTGCTGAGCAGTTCTTC. This encodes CASSLDGSAEQFF.